Shown below are 9 T cell receptor beta chains from a single sample sequenced in a study of identical twins. TCRdb reprocessed the 5' RACE reads with MiXCR, giving one entry per CDR3 protein. The table includes roughly 1,500,000 distinct CDR3 sequences, 25% to 35% detected once. Sequenced input: cord blood. The source is a newborn girl in good health.

This chain uses TRBV29-1 with TRBJ1-4, with 9 bases identical to TRBD1. Germline trimming cut 5 bases from V and 3 bases from J; bases unmatched to any gene: 1. CDR3 size: 13 residues. CDR1 and CDR2 (germline): SQVTM, ANQGSEA. This CDR3 reads CSVRQGANEKLFF. CDR3 DNA sequence: TGCAGCGTTCGACAGGGGGCTAATGAAAAACTGTTTTTT.

The chain has TRBV7-8 and TRBJ1-5, with TRBD1 matching over 10 bases. The germline V gene encodes CDR1 SGHVS and CDR2 FQNEAQ. CDR3 length: 16 amino acids. The junction had 8 bases not matched to a gene; V was cut back by 5 bases and J by 4 bases. The chain's CDR3 is CASSAHRDRGNQPQHF. Here the CDR3 DNA reads TGTGCCAGCAGCGCCCACCGGGACAGGGGTAATCAGCCCCAGCATTTT.

Notes on this clonotype: Compared with germline, one end of the junction differs, possibly owing to a read error. The rearrangement links TRBV5-1 to TRBJ1-1, with D unresolved. There are 15 residues in the CDR3. Germline lookup yields CDR1 SGHRS and CDR2 YFSETQ. CDR3 nucleotide sequence: TGCGCCAGCAGCTTGGGGGTGCTCATGAACACTGGAGCTTTCTTT. Translating it yields CASSLGVLMNTGAFF. The entire variable domain, with the rest obtained from reference TRBV5-1 and TRBJ1-1, is as follows: KAGVTQTPRYLIKTRGQQVTLSCSPISGHRSVSWYQQTPGQGLQFLFEYFSETQRNKGNFPGRFSGRQFSNSRSEMNVSTLELGDSALYLCASSLGVLMNTGAFFGQGTRLTVV.

The CDR3 nucleotides read TGTGCCAGCAGCGGGAGGCAGGGGCGCAAAGCCGAGCAGTACTTC. This gives the protein CASSGRQGRKAEQYF. The chain joins TRBV9 to TRBJ2-7, with a tentative D call TRBD1 (6 bases). V was trimmed by 3 bases and J by 6 bases, leaving 19 bases between them. Germline CDR1 SGDLS, CDR2 YYNGEE. The CDR3 consists of 15 residues.

This chain connects TRBV5-1 to TRBJ2-1; 13 nucleotides agree with TRBD2. In germline, CDR1 is SGHRS, CDR2 YFSETQ. CDR3 length: 18 amino acids. With V trimmed by 2 bases and J by 8 bases, 13 bases remained unmatched. CDR3 loop: CASSFIRRTSGSRDEQFF. As DNA, the CDR3 is TGCGCCAGCAGCTTTATACGAAGGACTAGCGGGAGCCGGGATGAGCAGTTCTTC.

This clonotype has a single count. This may stem from a read error, because a much larger clone lies one nucleotide away. This chain links TRBV10-3 with TRBJ2-5, with 7 bases fitting TRBD1. V lost 11 bases and J lost 11; bases outside the gene matches: 14. CDR1 is ENHRY and CDR2 is SYGVKD in the germline V gene. The CDR3 has 12 amino acids. This CDR3 is CAARGTDNEQYF. DNA of the CDR3: TGTGCCGCACGTGGGACAGACAATGAGCAGTACTTC.

The CDR3 protein is CASSYYGGGLVTQYF. The CDR3 nucleotides are TGTGCCAGCAGTTACTACGGGGGCGGATTGGTGACCCAGTACTTC. This rearrangement joins TRBV6-5 to TRBJ2-5; D might be TRBD1 or TRBD2, each matching 6 bases. CDR1 and CDR2 (germline): MNHEY, SVGAGI. The CDR3 totals 15 residues. Trimming removed 1 base at V and 7 bases at J, with 16 bases between.

The sample holds one count of this clonotype. The chain links TRBV5-1 to TRBJ2-5, with 9 bases fitting TRBD2. Germline loops: CDR1 SGHRS, CDR2 YFSETQ. The V gene end was trimmed by 0 bases and the J gene end by 11 bases; junction bases not matched to a gene: 14. This CDR3 has 16 amino acids. The CDR3 DNA is TGCGCCAGCAGCTTGGAGCGGGAGGATTTTTCCCATGAGCAGTACTTC. This encodes CASSLEREDFSHEQYF.

This clonotype was observed a handful of times. The chain is built from TRBV14 and TRBJ2-7; possibly TRBD1 for D (6 bases). V lost 0 bases and J 2 bases, leaving 17 bases between the germline ends. The CDR3 length is 17 residues. Germline values: CDR1 SGHDN, CDR2 FVKESK. The CDR3 bases are TGTGCCAGCAGCCAAGAAGAAGTAGGGACAACCGCCTACGAGCAGTACTTC. Residues: CASSQEEVGTTAYEQYF.